The T cell receptor beta chain under discussion was sequenced for a study of cytomegalovirus exposure and HLA in healthy donors. Study-wide results and caveats: Roughly uniform sequencing depth across donors was assumed, possibly incorrectly.

It was with 60 Vbeta and 13 Jbeta primers that the PCR ran. Generated by immunoSEQ multiplex PCR, the TCRdb table keeps only in-frame clones and is missing some. The sample gives fewer than 200,000 clones, approximately 81% of which show up once; approximately 1.5% is in the top ten. Trimming removed 2 bases from V and 3 bases from J; junction bases left unmatched: 6. The CDR3 is 16 amino acids. Germline V gene data show CDR1 as MGHDK and CDR2 as SYGVNS. On this clone: Its antigen is unidentified.

The rearrangement links TRBV25-1 to TRBJ2-3; TRBD2 agrees at 9 bases. Material for sequencing was PBMCs. The origin of this receptor is a male donor in good health and CMV-seronegative. CDR3 coding DNA: TGTGCCAGCAGTGAAAGGCGGGGGGGCCCGACAGATACGCAGTATTTT. It is translated as CASSERRGGPTDTQYF.